Below, one T cell receptor (beta chain) is given with its context. This clone turned up a few times. Its recognized antigen is unknown. Nothing much larger sits one base from this clone, and base qualities are not available. The V end loses 8 bases and the J end loses 2 bases, and a stretch of 9 bases separates them. The CDR3 holds 13 amino acids from the cysteine to the phenylalanine. CDR3 DNA is the only sequence kept; it has 39 bases, read in frame from the first base. CDR1 and CDR2 are drawn from the germline V gene (reference sequence): LNHDA, SQIVND. TCR sequencing with the immunoSEQ assay provided the T-cell fraction in tumor and uninvolved lung tissue. As for the original processing: For survival analysis, patients were divided into high (upper tertile) and low (lower two tertiles) T-cell fraction groups, which were compared by log-rank test. Paired tumor versus uninvolved lung differences in T-cell fraction were tested with a signed-rank test. Not all clones reach the TCRdb copy of this immuneACCESS table, which keeps in-frame sequences only. Checked studies attribute under half of the gap to unresolved V genes and leave the rest unexplained. D and trimming come from the DNA, and the V and J calls and clone size come from that table. In all, the sample holds around 15,000 clones, and 69% of those were seen once. The top ten clones comprise less than 6% of the sample.

The data are from a study of tumor-infiltrating lymphocytes in localized non-small cell lung cancer (dated by TCRdb to the early 2020s). General notes on the study: The cohort covered several histologies, both smokers and never-smokers, and patients whose samples were collected after neoadjuvant chemotherapy. A total of 50 or so patients were included in the paired tumor versus uninvolved lung comparison of immunoSEQ T-cell fraction. The overall ICON cohort was composed of over a hundred surgical patients with localized non-small cell lung cancer whose tumors were resected. The same patients underwent several integrated assays, with TCR sequencing performed together with flow cytometry, multiplex immunofluorescence, RNA-seq, exome sequencing and proteomics. Resected tumor tissue and uninvolved lung tissue described as non-adjacent to the tumor were contributed by each patient, with both tissues obtained from the same patient.

The first patient joined ICON in the first half of 2016, and enrollment wrapped up when the last patient was enrolled in late 2018. A subcohort of 76 patients provided fresh tumor and matched uninvolved tissue for in-depth immune analyses, with TCR sequencing among those analyses. TCR sequencing was performed on DNA isolated from bulk tissue, without cell sorting. Beyond this particular receptor, the publication reports: No difference in TCR-derived T-cell fraction was observed between the flow cytometry-defined immunotypes IM1 (good prognosis) and IM2 (poor prognosis). Higher T cell infiltration in tumors than in uninvolved lung tissue was supported by TCRbeta sequencing, consistent with immunofluorescence CD3 counts. Different pieces of the same tissue were used for different assays, so technical variation could not be separated from intratumor heterogeneity. Tumor T-cell fraction from TCR sequencing was not associated with recurrence-free survival (p = 0.61). Because assay coverage varied across patients depending on available tissue quantity, TCR sequencing was performed for only a subset of the cohort.

Sequencing was performed on lung tumor tissue. The chain couples TRBV19 to TRBJ2-2, and the D gene may be TRBD1, 6 bases matching. The receptor's source is a human donor with non-small cell lung cancer. The nucleotides are TGTGCCAGTGCAGGGGTAAACACCGGGGAGCTGTTTTTT. Its protein reads: CASAGVNTGELFF.